These 23 T cell receptor beta chains were sequenced from one sample in a study of glioma-infiltrating T cells. Amplification of TCR alpha and beta CDR3 regions from RNA used iRepertoire nested multiplex PCR. TCRdb passed the multiplex PCR reads through MiXCR, listing each CDR3 protein once. The sample shows some 100,000 distinct CDR3 sequences, less than 30% of them seen only once. Sequencing was performed on glioma tissue, nonneoplastic brain tissue, or PBMCs (not recorded which). All receptors derive from a human donor with low-grade glioma or glioblastoma, undergoing nonglioma brain surgery, or in good health (not recorded which).

Remarks on this clonotype: A read error may produce the germline difference seen at one junction end. The V and J genes are TRBV10-3 and TRBJ1-1, with D tentatively TRBD1 (6 bases). The CDR3 consists of 13 residues. Per germline, CDR1 ENHRY and CDR2 SYGVKD. The CDR3 DNA reads as TGTGCCATCAGAGTTTCGGGGGACACTGAAGCCTTCTTT. This sequence encodes CAIRVSGDTEAFF.

CDR3 bases: TGTGCCAGCAGCCCCTTGGACAGAAACTACGAGCAGTACTTC. Amino acids: CASSPLDRNYEQYF. The chain couples TRBV14 to TRBJ2-7; possibly TRBD1 for D (6 bases). Germline V gene sequence: CDR1 SGHDN, CDR2 FVKESK. V shed 4 bases and J shed 3 bases, with 13 bases lying between them. The CDR3 is 14 residues long.

In its sample, this clonotype was seen many times. V and J are TRBV20-1 and TRBJ2-4, with D hard to call. The germline gives CDR1 DFQATT, CDR2 SNEGSKA (reference sequence). The CDR3 runs to 16 residues. The V and J ends lost 0 bases and 0 bases respectively, with 12 bases between them. The CDR3 DNA sequence: TGCAGTGCTAGAGATCCTCTCTCCCAAGCCAAAAACATTCAGTACTTC. Residues: CSARDPLSQAKNIQYF.

Details on this clonotype: A much bigger clone sits one base away, suggesting this may be a read error. V and J are TRBV4-2 and TRBJ2-1, with D possibly TRBD2 on 5 matching bases. CDR1 is LGHNA, CDR2 YNFKEQ, per germline. Trimming left V 0 bases short and J 4 bases short, with 16 bases between. This CDR3 region has 17 residues. This CDR3 is CASSQDSRGSSYNEQFF. CDR3 DNA: TGTGCCAGCAGCCAAGATTCTAGAGGGAGTTCTTACAATGAGCAGTTCTTC.

This clonotype turned up a few times. The J gene is TRBJ1-3, the V gene TRBV10-1, with unresolved D. V was clipped by 2 bases and J by 0 bases, with 5 bases between them. The CDR3 runs 14 residues. Per the germline V gene, CDR1 is WNHNN and CDR2 is SYGVQD (reference sequence). The CDR3 DNA sequence: TGCGCCAGCAGTGAGGATTACTCTGGAAACACCATATATTTT. It specifies CASSEDYSGNTIYF.

The chain combines TRBV29-1 with TRBJ2-5; 7 bases are shared with TRBD1. The CDR3 runs 15 residues. V lost 7 bases and J lost 1; bases outside the gene matches: 12. The germline gives CDR1 SQVTM, CDR2 ANQGSEA. This CDR3 reads CSASQGQRFQETQYF. CDR3 sequence (DNA): TGCAGCGCCTCCCAGGGACAGAGATTCCAAGAGACCCAGTACTTC. Based on the CDR3 plus reference TRBV29-1 and TRBJ2-5, the full variable domain is SAVISQKPSRDICQRGTSLTIQCQVDSQVTMMFWYRQQPGQSLTLIATANQGSEATYESGFVIDKFPISRPNLTFSTLTVSNMSPEDSSIYLCSASQGQRFQETQYFGPGTRLLVL.

The rearrangement uses TRBV4-2 and TRBJ2-7; D gene uncertain. Looked up from germline, CDR1 is LGHNA and CDR2 is YNFKEQ. Trimming stripped 3 bases from V and 0 bases from J, with 12 bases between. CDR3 length equals 15 residues. Here the CDR3 reads CASSQVGIPSYEQYF. DNA of the CDR3: TGTGCCAGCAGCCAGGTGGGTATTCCCTCCTACGAGCAGTACTTC.

At least ten counts were recorded for this clonotype. V is TRBV7-9 and J is TRBJ2-7; D not certain. Germline values: CDR1 SEHNR, CDR2 FQNEAQ (reference sequence). This CDR3 comprises 15 residues. V gave up 1 base and J gave up 2 bases, with 12 bases separating them. For the CDR3, the DNA is TGTGCCAGCAGCTTAGAGACACGACCGACCTACGAGCAGTACTTC. Protein product: CASSLETRPTYEQYF. Looking up the rest from reference TRBV7-9 and TRBJ2-7 gives the full variable domain: DTGVSQNPRHKITKRGQNVTFRCDPISEHNRLYWYRQTLGQGPEFLTYFQNEAQLEKSRLLSDRFSAERPKGSFSTLEIQRTEQGDSAMYLCASSLETRPTYEQYFGPGTRLTVT.

This clonotype was detected ten times or more. The chain recombines TRBV28 with TRBJ2-7; D is undetermined. Deletions cut 6 bases from V and 3 bases from J, with 12 bases between. The CDR3 loop spans 13 amino acids. Germline CDR1 MDHEN, CDR2 SYDVKM. The CDR3 protein is CASRKPVVYEQYF. CDR3 in DNA: TGTGCCAGCAGGAAGCCCGTAGTCTACGAGCAGTACTTC. The full variable domain, rest sourced from reference TRBV28 and TRBJ2-7, is DVKVTQSSRYLVKRTGEKVFLECVQDMDHENMFWYRQDPGLGLRLIYFSYDVKMKEKGDIPEGYSVSREKKERFSLILESASTNQTSMYLCASRKPVVYEQYFGPGTRLTVT.

This clonotype was found many times. CDR3 region: CASSRGGPYNEQFF. The DNA for the CDR3 is TGTGCCAGTAGCCGCGGGGGCCCCTACAATGAGCAGTTCTTC. The rearrangement links TRBV19 to TRBJ2-1; possible D gene TRBD2, 7 bases. V was trimmed by 6 bases and J by 2 bases, leaving 11 bases between them. This CDR3 has 14 amino acids. Germline assignment: CDR1 LNHDA and CDR2 SQIVND (reference sequence). Drawing the rest from reference TRBV19 and TRBJ2-1, the complete variable domain is DGGITQSPKYLFRKEGQNVTLSCEQNLNHDAMYWYRQDPGQGLRLIYYSQIVNDFQKGDIAEGYSVSREKKESFPLTVTSAQKNPTAFYLCASSRGGPYNEQFFGPGTRLTVL.

This clonotype was observed at least ten times. The gene calls are TRBV2 and TRBJ1-5; D not resolved. The CDR3 has 11 amino acids. The germline gives CDR1 SNHLY, CDR2 FYNNEI. Trimming left V 6 bases short and J 11 bases short, with 11 bases between. CDR3 protein: CASRYSDTQHF. The CDR3 bases are TGTGCCAGCAGGTACTCGGATACCCAGCATTTT. The variable domain in full, completed from reference TRBV2 and TRBJ1-5, reads EPEVTQTPSHQVTQMGQEVILRCVPISNHLYFYWYRQILGQKVEFLVSFYNNEISEKSEIFDDQFSVERPDGSNFTLKIRSTKLEDSAMYFCASRYSDTQHFGDGTRLSIL.

With respect to this clonotype: This may stem from a read error, because a much larger clone lies one nucleotide away. The chain employs TRBV7-9 and TRBJ1-2; maybe TRBD1 (5 bases). The CDR3 is 13 amino acids. Looked up from germline, CDR1 is SEHNR and CDR2 is FQNEAQ (reference sequence). CDR3 protein: CSSSFGTDYGYTF. Here the CDR3 DNA reads TGTTCCAGCAGCTTCGGGACGGACTATGGCTACACCTTC.

This clonotype was observed at least ten times. This chain uses TRBV2 with TRBJ2-7; TRBD1 matches at 9 bases. The CDR3 is 16 amino acids. V was pared by 4 bases and J by 0 bases, with 7 bases of the junction left unmatched. Germline V gene lookup returns CDR1 SNHLY and CDR2 FYNNEI. CDR3 sequence reads: CASSARGQGTSYEQYF. The CDR3 DNA is TGTGCCAGCAGTGCCCGAGGACAGGGGACCTCCTACGAGCAGTACTTC. Looking up the rest from reference TRBV2 and TRBJ2-7 gives the full variable domain: EPEVTQTPSHQVTQMGQEVILRCVPISNHLYFYWYRQILGQKVEFLVSFYNNEISEKSEIFDDQFSVERPDGSNFTLKIRSTKLEDSAMYFCASSARGQGTSYEQYFGPGTRLTVT.

In this sample, this clonotype turned up many times. This chain connects TRBV20-1 to TRBJ1-5; D gene uncertain. The V end was cut by 1 base, the J end by 0 bases, with 4 bases between. Germline lookup yields CDR1 DFQATT and CDR2 SNEGSKA (reference sequence). This CDR3 region has 13 residues. CDR3 protein: CSARVGSNQPQHF. CDR3 nucleotide sequence: TGCAGTGCTAGAGTTGGTAGCAATCAGCCCCAGCATTTT.

This clonotype was seen repeatedly, ten times or more. This chain joins TRBV7-3 and TRBJ2-7; 15 bases fit TRBD2. This CDR3 is 16 amino acids long. The germline V gene encodes CDR1 SGHTA and CDR2 FQGTGA. Unmatched junction bases numbered 7, after V lost 5 bases and J lost 5 bases. The DNA of the CDR3 is TGTGCCAGCAGCGCCGGACTAGCGGGAGGGCCCCACGAGCAGTACTTC. Amino acids: CASSAGLAGGPHEQYF.

The sample holds many counts of this clonotype. V is TRBV4-3 and J is TRBJ2-7, with a weak D call TRBD2 (6 bases). This CDR3 has 19 amino acids. Germline V gene data show CDR1 as LGHNA and CDR2 as YSLEER. V gave up 1 base and J gave up 1 base, with 23 bases separating them. In nucleotides, the CDR3 is TGCGCCAGCAGCCAAGGGATTAAATGGAGGGGTAACCCTTCCTACGAGCAGTACTTC. It encodes CASSQGIKWRGNPSYEQYF.

This clonotype was detected only a few times. This CDR3 is CASSVTPGKGGEQYF. The DNA of the CDR3 is TGTGCCAGCAGCGTAACCCCAGGAAAGGGAGGGGAGCAGTACTTC. The V and J genes are TRBV9 and TRBJ2-7, with 7 bases fitting TRBD2. Per germline, CDR1 SGDLS and CDR2 YYNGEE. The CDR3 is made up of 15 amino acids. Trimming removed 1 base from V and 7 bases from J; junction bases left unmatched: 11.

At least ten counts were recorded for this clonotype. V and J are TRBV18 and TRBJ2-5; tentative D call: TRBD2 (6 bases). V was pared by 7 bases and J by 1 base, with 13 bases between. Germline CDR1 reads KGHSH; CDR2 reads LQKENI. This CDR3 is built from 14 residues. This CDR3 is CASCFGGAQETQYF. CDR3 DNA sequence: TGTGCCAGCTGCTTCGGGGGAGCCCAAGAGACCCAGTACTTC.

This chain connects TRBV5-1 to TRBJ2-5; the D gene is possibly TRBD1 (5 bases). V shed 3 bases and J shed 1 base, with 10 bases lying between them. Germline V CDR1 and CDR2: SGHRS, YFSETQ. The CDR3 covers 14 residues. The CDR3 DNA is TGCGCCAGCAGCTCTGACAGTTTCCAAGAGACCCAGTACTTC. Translation: CASSSDSFQETQYF.

This clonotype was counted at least ten times. V gene TRBV6-2 or TRBV6-3 combines with J gene TRBJ2-7; the D is unclear. V gave up 2 bases and J gave up 7 bases, with 6 bases separating them. Germline V gene sequence: CDR1 MNHEY, CDR2 SVGEGT. This CDR3 region has 11 residues. CDR3 sequence reads: CASSYVREQYF. For the CDR3, the DNA is TGTGCCAGCAGTTACGTAAGAGAGCAGTACTTC.

On this clonotype: A much larger clone is a single base away; this may be a read error. This chain connects TRBV29-1 to TRBJ2-7; D gene ambiguous. This CDR3 is built from 10 residues. CDR1 SQVTM and CDR2 ANQGSEA come from the germline V gene. The chain's CDR3 is CSVWAYERYF. Written as DNA, the CDR3 is TGCAGCGTTTGGGCCTACGAGCGGTACTTC.

This clonotype appeared many times. This chain links TRBV6-1 with TRBJ2-2; 8 positions match TRBD1. Trimming cost V 7 bases and J 6 bases; bases outside gene matches: 10. Germline assignment: CDR1 MNHNS and CDR2 SASEGT. The CDR3 is 15 residues long. The CDR3 region has the DNA TGTGCCAGCAAACTACAGGGGGTTATGTCCGGGGAGCTGTTTTTT. This codes for CASKLQGVMSGELFF.

This clonotype was counted many times. The V and J genes are TRBV19 and TRBJ2-7, with D maybe TRBD1 (6 bases). The CDR3 extends over 14 amino acids. Germline CDR1 LNHDA, CDR2 SQIVND (reference sequence). Trimming took 7 bases from V and 3 from J, leaving 16 bases between them. In DNA, the CDR3 is TGTGCCAGTATCACGACTGGGGGCCACTACGAGCAGTACTTC. Residues: CASITTGGHYEQYF.